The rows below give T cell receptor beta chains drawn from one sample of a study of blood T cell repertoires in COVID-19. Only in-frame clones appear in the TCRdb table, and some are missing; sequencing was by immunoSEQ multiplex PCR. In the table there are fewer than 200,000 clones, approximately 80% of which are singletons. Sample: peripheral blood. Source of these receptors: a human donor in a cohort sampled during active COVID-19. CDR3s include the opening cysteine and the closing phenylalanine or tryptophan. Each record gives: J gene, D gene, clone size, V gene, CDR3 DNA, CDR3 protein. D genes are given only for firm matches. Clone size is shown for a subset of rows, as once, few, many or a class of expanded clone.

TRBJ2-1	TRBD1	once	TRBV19	TGTGCCAGTAGTATAGATCTAACAGGGGGTATCTACAATGAGCAGTTCTTC	CASSIDLTGGIYNEQFF
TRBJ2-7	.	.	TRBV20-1	TGCAGTGCTAGTCCGTCTCAGGAGCAGTACTTC	CSASPSQEQYF
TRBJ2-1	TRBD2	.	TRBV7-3	TGTGCCAGCAGCTTACGGCTAGCGGGGGAGGATGAGCAGTTCTTC	CASSLRLAGEDEQFF
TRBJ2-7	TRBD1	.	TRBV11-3	TGTGCCAGCAGCGTAGGGACAGGGTTTGAGCAGTACTTC	CASSVGTGFEQYF
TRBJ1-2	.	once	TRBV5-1	TGCGCCAGCAGCTTGGACGATTGGGGGGACTATGGCTACACCTTC	CASSLDDWGDYGYTF
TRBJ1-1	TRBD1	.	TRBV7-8	TGTGCCAGCAGCACAAGGACAGGGGGGGAAGCTTTCTTT	CASSTRTGGEAFF
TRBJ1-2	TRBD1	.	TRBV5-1	TGCGCCAGCAGCTTGGCCGGACAGGGAAGGAACTTTAACTATGGCTACACCTTC	CASSLAGQGRNFNYGYTF
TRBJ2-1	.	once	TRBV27	TGTGCCAGCAGTCTGGGGGGTTACAATGAGCAGTTCTTC	CASSLGGYNEQFF
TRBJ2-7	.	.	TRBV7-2	TGTGCCAGCAGCTTGAGTTTCGACAGCTCCTACGAGCAGTACTTC	CASSLSFDSSYEQYF
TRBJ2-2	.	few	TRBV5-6	TGTGCCAGCAGCCGAGTGGAGGGGGAGCTGTTTTTT	CASSRVEGELFF
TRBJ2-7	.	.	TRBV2	TGTGCCAGCAGTGTTGTGCGGGGCGGAGACGAGCAGTACTTC	CASSVVRGGDEQYF
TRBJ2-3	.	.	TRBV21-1	TGTGCCAGCAGCGTAGAACCGGCAGATACGCAGTATTTT	CASSVEPADTQYF
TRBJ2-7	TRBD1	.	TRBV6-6	TGTGCCAGCAGTCTACAGGGGGCGTACGAGCAGTACTTC	CASSLQGAYEQYF
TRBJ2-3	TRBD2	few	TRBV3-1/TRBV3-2	TGTGCCAGCAGCCTAAGGACTAGCGGGAGTCGAGATACGCAGTATTTT	CASSLRTSGSRDTQYF
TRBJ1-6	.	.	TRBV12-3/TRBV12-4	TGTGCCAGTTCCCGGGCCTATAATTCACCCCTCCACTTT	CASSRAYNSPLHF
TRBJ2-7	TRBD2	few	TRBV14	TGTGCCAGCAGCCCACCGGGGGGGCGGCGGGAGCAGTACTTC	CASSPPGGRREQYF
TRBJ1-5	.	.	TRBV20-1	TGCAGTGCTAGTATGGGGGGGCGTTCCGATCAGCCCCAGCATTTT	CSASMGGRSDQPQHF
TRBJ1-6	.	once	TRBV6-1	TGTGCCAGCAGTGAAGCCATGAGCCCCGGTTCGTATAATTCACCCCTCCACTTT	CASSEAMSPGSYNSPLHF
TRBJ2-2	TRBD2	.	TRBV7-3	TGTGCCAGCAGTCGAAGCAGCGGGGGCGGCGGGGAGCTGTTTTTT	CASSRSSGGGGELFF
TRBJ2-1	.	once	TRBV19	TGTGCCAGTAGTGCGTACGGTCCAGGGGTCAATGAGCAGTTCTTC	CASSAYGPGVNEQFF
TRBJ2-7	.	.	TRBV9	TGTGCCAGCAGCGTAGGTGGAGACCACGAGCAGTACTTC	CASSVGGDHEQYF
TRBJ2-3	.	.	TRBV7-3	TGTGCCAGCAGCTTAGGGGCGGGGGCGACCCGCACAGATACGCAGTATTTT	CASSLGAGATRTDTQYF
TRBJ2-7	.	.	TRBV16	TGTGCCAGCAGCCCCCCTGGAGTTCCCTACGAGCAGTACTTC	CASSPPGVPYEQYF
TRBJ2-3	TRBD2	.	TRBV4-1	TGCGCCAGCAGCCAAGCCCTAGCGGGGAGAACCACAGATACGCAGTATTTT	CASSQALAGRTTDTQYF
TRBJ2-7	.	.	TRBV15	TGTGCCACCAGCAGACCAGGGGAATTGGACCACGAGCAGTACTTC	CATSRPGELDHEQYF
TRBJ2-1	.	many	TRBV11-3	TGTGCCAGCAGCTTATCCCTCAATGAGCAGTTCTTC	CASSLSLNEQFF
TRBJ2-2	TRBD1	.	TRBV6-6	TGTGCCAGCAGTTATCAGACAGGGGCCGGGGAGCTGTTTTTT	CASSYQTGAGELFF
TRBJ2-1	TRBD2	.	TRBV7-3	TGTGCCAGCAGCTTACGGACTAGCGGGGGGGCAAATGAGCAGTTCTTC	CASSLRTSGGANEQFF
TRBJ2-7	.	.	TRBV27	TGTGCCAGCAGTTTTAGCGACTACGAGCAGTACTTC	CASSFSDYEQYF
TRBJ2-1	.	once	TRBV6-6	TGTGCCAGCAGTTACTCGACAGTTCACAATGAGCAGTTCTTC	CASSYSTVHNEQFF
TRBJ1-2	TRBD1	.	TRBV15	TGTGCCACCAGCAGAGATCTTGGACAGGGGGACTATGGCTACACCTTC	CATSRDLGQGDYGYTF
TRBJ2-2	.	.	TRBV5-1	TGCGCCAGCAGCTTGGAAGCAGGGAACACCGGGGAGCTGTTTTTT	CASSLEAGNTGELFF
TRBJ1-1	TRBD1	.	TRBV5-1	TGCGCCAGCAGCATACTACCCTCCTCAGGGGGCAACGAAGCTTTCTTT	CASSILPSSGGNEAFF
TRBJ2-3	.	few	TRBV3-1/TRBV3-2	TGTGCCAGCGGGAGTCTATCCGATACGCAGTATTTT	CASGSLSDTQYF
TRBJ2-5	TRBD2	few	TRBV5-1	TGCGCCAGCAGCTTGGCGGGGGGTCAAGAGACCCAGTACTTC	CASSLAGGQETQYF
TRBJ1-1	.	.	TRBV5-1	TGCGCCAGCAGCTTGGTCCCCAGGGGCATGAACACTGAAGCTTTCTTT	CASSLVPRGMNTEAFF
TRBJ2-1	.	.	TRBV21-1	TGTGCCATCCCCCGGCTGCGCGGTGAGCAGTTCTTC	CAIPRLRGEQFF
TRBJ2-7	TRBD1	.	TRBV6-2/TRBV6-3	TGTGCCAGCAGCTGGGACAGGGGGCCCTACGAGCAGTACTTC	CASSWDRGPYEQYF
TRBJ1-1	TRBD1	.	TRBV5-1	TGCGCCAGCAGGGGAAGGACAGGGCTTCGGAACACTGAAGCTTTCTTT	CASRGRTGLRNTEAFF
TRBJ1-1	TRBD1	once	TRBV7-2	TGTGCCAGCAGCGTACAGGGGCTAATCTTGAACACTGAAGCTTTCTTT	CASSVQGLILNTEAFF
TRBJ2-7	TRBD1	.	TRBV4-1	TGCGCCAGCAGCCAAGTTCCAACCCGGGGACAGTTCTACGAGCAGTACTTC	CASSQVPTRGQFYEQYF
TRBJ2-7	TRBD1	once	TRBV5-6	TGTGCCAGCAGCAGGGACAGGGACTCCTACGAGCAGTACTTC	CASSRDRDSYEQYF
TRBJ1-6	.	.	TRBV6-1	TGTGCCAGCAGTGAATGGGAGGCCGAGTTATATTCACCCCTCCACTTT	CASSEWEAELYSPLHF
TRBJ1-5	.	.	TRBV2	TGTGCCAGCTCCCCAAGGGGGTGGGCGAATCAGCCCCAGCATTTT	CASSPRGWANQPQHF
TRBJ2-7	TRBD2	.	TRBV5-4	TGTGCCAGCAGCCGGCCGGGACTAGCGACGGACGAGCAGTACTTC	CASSRPGLATDEQYF
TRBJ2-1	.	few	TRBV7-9	TGTGCCAGCAGCTTCCTCTCCTACAATGAGCAGTTCTTC	CASSFLSYNEQFF
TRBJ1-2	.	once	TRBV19	TGTGCCAGTAGTATCGGCAGGGCCAACTATGGCTACACCTTC	CASSIGRANYGYTF
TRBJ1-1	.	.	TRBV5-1	TGCGCCAGCAGCTTGGTCGGGGATGCTGAAGCTTTCTTT	CASSLVGDAEAFF
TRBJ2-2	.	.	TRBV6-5	TGTGCCAGCGCCCGGACATCCACGAACACCGGGGAGCTGTTTTTT	CASARTSTNTGELFF
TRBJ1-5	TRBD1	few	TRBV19	TGTGCCAGTAGTAAGGGGGCGGGGAATAGCAATCAGCCCCAGCATTTT	CASSKGAGNSNQPQHF
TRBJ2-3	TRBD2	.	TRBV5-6	TGTGCCAGCAGCTTGATGGGACTAGCGGCGTTAAGGGATACGCAGTATTTT	CASSLMGLAALRDTQYF
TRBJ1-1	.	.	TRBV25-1	TGTGCCAGCAGGCGAGGGAACACTGAAGCTTTCTTT	CASRRGNTEAFF